Below, 22 T cell receptor beta chains from the same sample are listed, as sequenced in a study of blood T cells in healthy people across ages. A second PCR of 7 to 11 cycles used a sample-barcoded 5' primer and a J-beta primer mix. TCRdb processed the 5' RACE reads anew with MiXCR; each CDR3 protein has one entry. The profile shows approximately 1.5 million distinct CDR3 sequences, about 35% of them singletons. The material sequenced was blood. The receptor set was obtained from a woman aged 25 to 45 in good health.

This chain links TRBV12-3 or TRBV12-4 with TRBJ1-4, with no clear D. The CDR3 contains 14 residues. V lost 7 bases and J 8 bases, leaving 17 bases between the germline ends. The chain's CDR3 is CASTPWSSKEKLFF. The CDR3 DNA sequence: TGTGCCAGCACCCCCTGGAGCTCGAAGGAAAAACTGTTTTTT.

This clonotype occurred many times. The chain couples TRBV29-1 to TRBJ1-4, with D possibly matching TRBD1 (6 bases). Between the trimmed V and J ends, which lost 0 bases and 5 bases, there was a span of 13 bases. Germline V gene data show CDR1 as SQVTM and CDR2 as ANQGSEA. The CDR3 has 15 residues. As DNA, the CDR3 is TGCAGCGTTGAAGATCACAGGGTTTCCAATGAAAAACTGTTTTTT. Protein: CSVEDHRVSNEKLFF.

Only a few counts were recorded for this clonotype. V and J are TRBV4-2 and TRBJ2-3; 13 nucleotides agree with TRBD2. Trimming at V came to 1 base and at J to 8 bases, leaving 9 bases not matched to a gene. CDR1 is LGHNA and CDR2 is YNFKEQ in the germline V gene. This CDR3 is built from 17 residues. The CDR3 spells CASSQVLLAGGPVTQYF. CDR3 coding DNA: TGTGCCAGCAGCCAAGTCCTACTAGCGGGGGGGCCGGTTACGCAGTATTTT.

There are a few counts of this clonotype. This rearrangement joins TRBV28 to TRBJ2-6, with D unresolved. The CDR3 totals 15 residues. V lost 5 bases and J lost 0, with 8 bases in between. Germline CDR1 MDHEN, CDR2 SYDVKM. The CDR3: CASSGAYSGANVLTF. DNA for the CDR3: TGTGCCAGCAGTGGAGCCTACTCTGGGGCCAACGTCCTGACTTTC.

This clonotype was detected only a few times. The V and J genes are TRBV27 and TRBJ2-1; D is uncertain. The V end was cut by 5 bases, the J end by 0 bases, with 14 bases between. CDR1 is MNHEY, CDR2 SMNVEV, per germline (reference sequence). The CDR3 consists of 16 residues. The CDR3 nucleotides read TGTGCCAGCAGTCCCAGTCTAGGTCTCTCCTACAATGAGCAGTTCTTC. This gives the protein CASSPSLGLSYNEQFF.

This chain uses TRBV21-1 with TRBJ1-5; the table gives TRBD1 as D, unverified against the DNA. TRBV21-1 is a pseudogene locus. The CDR3 is 20 amino acids. CDR3 nucleotide sequence: TGTGCCAGCAGCCGATTTACAGGGGGCGAGGATTTGGCTGTCAATCAGCCCCAGCATTTT. It translates to CASSRFTGGEDLAVNQPQHF.

J is TRBJ2-6 and V is TRBV20-1, with unresolved D. Trimming took off 3 bases at V and 0 bases at J, with 9 bases between the two ends. Germline V gene data show CDR1 as DFQATT and CDR2 as SNEGSKA (reference sequence). The CDR3 consists of 15 residues. CDR3 sequence reads: CSASRRYSGANVLTF. In DNA, the CDR3 is TGCAGTGCTAGTAGACGCTACTCTGGGGCCAACGTCCTGACTTTC.

The CDR3 DNA follows: TGTGCCAGCAGCAAATTCCGCGGAACGGTCTTGGGCTCACCCCTCCACTTT. Translated: CASSKFRGTVLGSPLHF. The rearrangement joins TRBV21-1 to TRBJ1-6. TRBV21-1 is a known pseudogene. This CDR3 is built from 17 residues.

The chain has TRBV20-1 and TRBJ1-2; D might be TRBD1 (6 bases). The CDR3 is 11 residues long. The germline gives CDR1 DFQATT, CDR2 SNEGSKA (reference sequence). V dropped 8 bases and J dropped 4 bases, with 11 bases sitting between them. The CDR3 DNA reads TGCAGTCACAGGGATCTCTATGGCTACACCTTC. Translating gives CSHRDLYGYTF.

V usage is TRBV29-1 and J usage is TRBJ2-1; D is perhaps TRBD1 (6 bases). The V and J ends lost 4 bases and 6 bases respectively, with 7 bases between them. Per the germline V gene, CDR1 is SQVTM and CDR2 is ANQGSEA. CDR3 length equals 11 residues. The CDR3 protein is CSVVGGNEQFF. CDR3 sequence (DNA): TGCAGCGTTGTAGGGGGCAATGAGCAGTTCTTC.

This clonotype turned up a few times. The rearrangement uses TRBV11-2 and TRBJ2-1; D is unresolved. V shed 5 bases and J shed 14 bases, with 19 bases lying between them. This CDR3 is built from 13 residues. CDR1 and CDR2 (germline): SGHAT, FQNNGV. This CDR3 reads CASSPSMGPWEFF. The DNA for the CDR3 is TGTGCCAGCAGCCCTAGTATGGGTCCTTGGGAGTTCTTC.

The chain has TRBV20-1 and TRBJ2-1, with TRBD2 matching 11 bases. V lost 6 bases and J lost 10; bases outside the gene matches: 14. CDR3 length: 15 amino acids. CDR1 is DFQATT and CDR2 is SNEGSKA in the germline V gene (reference sequence). The chain's CDR3 is CSATIAGGDLGEQFF. The CDR3 nucleotides read TGCAGTGCGACAATAGCGGGAGGGGACCTGGGGGAGCAGTTCTTC.

This clonotype was counted many times. The chain employs TRBV6-2 or TRBV6-3 and TRBJ2-1, with 8 bases matching TRBD1. The CDR3 runs 12 residues. The germline V gene encodes CDR1 MNHEY and CDR2 SVGEGT. J was trimmed by 7 bases and V by 5 bases; bases with no gene match: 1. The CDR3 spells CASSDRGNEQFF. In nucleotides, the CDR3 is TGTGCCAGCAGTGACAGGGGTAATGAGCAGTTCTTC.

This chain uses TRBV19 with TRBJ2-2; TRBD2 is a possible D gene (5 bases). V gave up 7 bases and J gave up 2 bases, with 8 bases separating them. This CDR3 contains 13 residues. CDR1 and CDR2 (germline): LNHDA, SQIVND (reference sequence). The CDR3 loop reads CASNPSNTGELFF. The CDR3 DNA reads TGTGCCAGTAATCCTAGCAACACCGGGGAGCTGTTTTTT.

The V and J genes are TRBV7-3 and TRBJ2-1, with a weak D call TRBD2 (6 bases). V gave up 3 bases and J gave up 0 bases, with 12 bases separating them. This CDR3 region has 16 residues. The germline CDR1 and CDR2 sequences are SGHTA and FQGTGA. The CDR3 sequence: CASSFYGGSSYNEQFF. The DNA for the CDR3 is TGTGCCAGCAGCTTTTATGGGGGGAGCTCCTACAATGAGCAGTTCTTC.

The V call is TRBV27, the J call TRBJ2-1; D might be TRBD2 (6 bases). Germline CDR1 is MNHEY and CDR2 is SMNVEV (reference sequence). This CDR3 spans 16 amino acids. The V end was cut by 2 bases, the J end by 4 bases, with 15 bases between. CDR3 bases: TGTGCCAGCAGTTTACGGAGGGCAGGTCAATACAATGAGCAGTTCTTC. Amino acid sequence: CASSLRRAGQYNEQFF.

The chain uses TRBV7-9 and TRBJ2-5, with D possibly being TRBD1 (6 bases). Judging by the DNA end, TRBJ2-1 fits better; the J call may be wrong. CDR1 and CDR2 from the germline V gene are SEHNR and FQNEAQ (reference sequence). The CDR3 is made up of 13 amino acids. Here the CDR3 DNA reads TGTGCCAGCAGCTTCGGACAGCAAGAGACCCAGTTCTTC. This gives the protein CASSFGQQETQFF.

The rearrangement links TRBV28 to TRBJ2-1; possibly TRBD1 or TRBD2 for D (6 bases each). The CDR3 spans 15 residues. Trimming took off 6 bases at V and 2 bases at J, with 14 bases between the two ends. Germline V lookup: CDR1 MDHEN, CDR2 SYDVKM. This CDR3 reads CASSRGGRPYNEQFF. CDR3 nucleotide sequence: TGTGCCAGCAGCCGAGGGGGGCGCCCCTACAATGAGCAGTTCTTC.

This clonotype was observed at least ten times. The genes are TRBV7-9 and TRBJ2-1; the match to TRBD1 covers 9 bases. Germline V gene data show CDR1 as SEHNR and CDR2 as FQNEAQ (reference sequence). The CDR3 sequence is 15 residues long. V gave up 5 bases and J gave up 7 bases; unmatched junction bases: 9. For the CDR3, the DNA is TGTGCCAGCAGCCGCGGACAGGGGATAGATAATGAGCAGTTCTTC. It translates to CASSRGQGIDNEQFF.

This clonotype was seen a few times. V gene TRBV20-1 combines with J gene TRBJ2-3; D is perhaps TRBD1 or TRBD2 (6 bases each). CDR1 and CDR2 (germline): DFQATT, SNEGSKA (reference sequence). The CDR3 runs to 13 residues. Trimming cost V 5 bases and J 5 bases, with 14 bases left between them. In DNA, the CDR3 is TGCAGTGCTGGCCGGGGGCGAGGAGATACGCAGTATTTT. This encodes CSAGRGRGDTQYF.

About this clonotype: This may come from a read error, since a much larger clone is one base off. The CDR3 region has the DNA TGCAGTGCTTGGACCCGGGGACTAGAAGACACAGATACGCAGTATTTT. Protein sequence: CSAWTRGLEDTDTQYF. The chain employs TRBV20-1 and TRBJ2-3; TRBD2 agrees at 8 bases. The CDR3 covers 16 residues. CDR1 is DFQATT, CDR2 SNEGSKA, per germline (reference sequence). Losses at the gene ends were 5 bases for V and 2 bases for J; bases not matched to a gene: 12.

This chain connects TRBV20-1 to TRBJ1-1; D uncertain. Per germline, CDR1 DFQATT and CDR2 SNEGSKA (reference sequence). The CDR3 is 12 amino acids. The chain's CDR3 is CGGLATATEAFF. The CDR3, as DNA: TGCGGTGGACTCGCGACTGCTACTGAAGCTTTCTTT.